This T cell receptor beta chain comes out of a study of blood T cell repertoires in COVID-19. Study-wide background: T cells, B-cell-depleted T cells, or PBMCs supplied cDNA or gDNA.

Authors' processing steps: The authors estimated nucleated cell counts from reference gene primer amplification. Sequenced by immunoSEQ multiplex PCR; TCRdb stores in-frame clones only, minus some. D and trimming come from the DNA, and the V and J calls and clone size come from that table. The sample lists a few hundred thousand clones, 85% to 90% occurring once. The CDR3 length is 15 residues. V dropped 0 bases and J dropped 5; count of bases not matched to a gene: 4. Germline V CDR1 and CDR2: LNHNV, YYDKDF (reference sequence). Two negative PCRs, clearance, or symptom resolution had been documented for recovered Cohort 3 donors.

The V call is TRBV15, the J call TRBJ2-3; 8 nucleotides agree with TRBD2. The TCR comes from a man in his thirties or forties who had recovered from COVID-19. Sequenced: PBMCs or T cells enriched from blood (not recorded which). The CDR3 loop is CATSRDQAGEDTQYF. CDR3 sequence (DNA): TGTGCCACCAGCAGAGATCAAGCGGGAGAAGATACGCAGTATTTT.